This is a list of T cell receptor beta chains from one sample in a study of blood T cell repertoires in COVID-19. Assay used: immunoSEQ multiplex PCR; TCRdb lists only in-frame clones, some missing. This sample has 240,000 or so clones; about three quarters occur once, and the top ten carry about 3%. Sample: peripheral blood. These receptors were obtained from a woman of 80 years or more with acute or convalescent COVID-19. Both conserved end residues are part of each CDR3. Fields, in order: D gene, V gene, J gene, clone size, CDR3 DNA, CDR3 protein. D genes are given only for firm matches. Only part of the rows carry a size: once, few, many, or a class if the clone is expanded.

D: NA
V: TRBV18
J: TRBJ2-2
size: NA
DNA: TGTGCCAGCTCCCCGGGGTTAAACACCGGGGAGCTGTTTTTT
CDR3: CASSPGLNTGELFF

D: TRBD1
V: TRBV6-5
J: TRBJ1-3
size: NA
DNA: TGTGCCAGCAGTTACCGACAGGGCCACACCATATATTTT
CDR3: CASSYRQGHTIYF

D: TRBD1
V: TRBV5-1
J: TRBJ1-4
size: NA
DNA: TGCGCCAGCAGCTTGAGGGGGACAGGGATGGCAACTAATGAAAAACTGTTTTTT
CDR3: CASSLRGTGMATNEKLFF

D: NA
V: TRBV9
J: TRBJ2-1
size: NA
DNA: TGTGCCAGCAGCGCAGAGCTAGCGCATTACAATGAGCAGTTCTTC
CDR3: CASSAELAHYNEQFF

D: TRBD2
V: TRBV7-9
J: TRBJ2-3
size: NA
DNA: TGTGCCAGCAGCCAGACTAGCGGGGGAGTGGATACGCAGTATTTT
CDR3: CASSQTSGGVDTQYF

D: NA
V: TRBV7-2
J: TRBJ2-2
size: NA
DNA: TGTGCCAGCAGCCCCCTCCGTCGGGTCGGTGGGGAGCTGTTTTTT
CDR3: CASSPLRRVGGELFF

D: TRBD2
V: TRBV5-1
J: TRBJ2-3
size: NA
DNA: TGCGCCAGCAGCTTAATTAGCGGGTTCTTAACGAGCACAGATACGCAGTATTTT
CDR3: CASSLISGFLTSTDTQYF

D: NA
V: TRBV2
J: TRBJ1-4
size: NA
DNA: TGTGCCAGCAGTGAGCGCGGGGGCCAAACTAATGAAAAACTGTTTTTT
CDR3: CASSERGGQTNEKLFF

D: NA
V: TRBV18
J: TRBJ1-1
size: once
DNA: TGTGCCAGCTCAGTCAGGGGAGAGACTGAAGCTTTCTTT
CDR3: CASSVRGETEAFF

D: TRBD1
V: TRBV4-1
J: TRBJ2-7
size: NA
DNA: TGCGCCAGCAGCCAAGATGACAGGGGGGTCTTTGAGCAGTACTTC
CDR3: CASSQDDRGVFEQYF

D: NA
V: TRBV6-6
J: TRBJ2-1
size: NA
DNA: TGTGCCACCCTAGATCGTCTCAGTTACAATGAGCAGTTCTTC
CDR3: CATLDRLSYNEQFF

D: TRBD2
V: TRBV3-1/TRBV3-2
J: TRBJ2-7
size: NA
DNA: TGTGCCAGCAGCTGGGGACTAGCGGGAGTGGGGTACTTC
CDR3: CASSWGLAGVGYF

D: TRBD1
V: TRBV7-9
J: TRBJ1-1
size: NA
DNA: TGTGCCAGCAGCTTACAGGGGGTGAACACTGAAGCTTTCTTT
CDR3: CASSLQGVNTEAFF

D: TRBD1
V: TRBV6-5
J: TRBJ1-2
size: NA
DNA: TGTGCCAGCAACCCCCAGGGGGTTTGGGGGGGCTACACCTTC
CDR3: CASNPQGVWGGYTF

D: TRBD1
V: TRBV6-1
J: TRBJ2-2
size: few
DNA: TGTGCCAGCAGTGACGACGGGACAGGGGGCTGGATAGGCGGGGAGCTGTTTTTT
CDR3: CASSDDGTGGWIGGELFF

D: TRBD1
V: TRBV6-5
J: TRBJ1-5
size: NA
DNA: TGTGCCAGCAGCACAGGGGGTGGTCAGCCCCAGCATTTT
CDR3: CASSTGGGQPQHF

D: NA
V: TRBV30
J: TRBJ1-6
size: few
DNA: TGTGCCTGGAGTGCAGGGTTCCGGTATAATTCACCCCTCCACTTT
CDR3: CAWSAGFRYNSPLHF